This paragraph covers one T cell receptor (beta chain) sequence. What it binds is not known. One junction end disagrees with the germline gene, perhaps due to a read error. It was with a sample-barcoded 5' primer and a J-beta primer mix that a second PCR of roughly 7 to 12 cycles was run. A tag from a template-switch adaptor with 12 random nucleotides marked each cDNA molecule. TCRdb independently ran MiXCR on the 5' RACE reads; one entry per CDR3 protein. Of more than 1,400,000 distinct CDR3 sequences listed, approximately 40% were seen once; the top ten hold approximately 7.9%. The total RNA that was extracted per sample amounted to at least 5.5 micrograms. Germline V gives CDR1 SGHRS, CDR2 YFSETQ. CDR3 size: 12 residues. These data originate in a study of blood T cells in healthy people across ages. Findings and caveats of the study: Roughly linear age-related decline in beta diversity appeared, significant by age about 37.

Sequenced material: blood. This TCR derives from a woman younger than 30 in good health. The J gene is TRBJ2-2, the V gene TRBV5-1, with unresolved D. The chain's CDR3 is CASILGAGELFF. As DNA, the CDR3 is TGCGCCAGCATCTTGGGCGCCGGGGAGCTGTTTTTT. The full variable domain, rest sourced from reference TRBV5-1 and TRBJ2-2, is KAGVTQTPRYLIKTRGQQVTLSCSPISGHRSVSWYQQTPGQGLQFLFEYFSETQRNKGNFPGRFSGRQFSNSRSEMNVSTLELGDSALYLCASILGAGELFFGEGSRLTVL.